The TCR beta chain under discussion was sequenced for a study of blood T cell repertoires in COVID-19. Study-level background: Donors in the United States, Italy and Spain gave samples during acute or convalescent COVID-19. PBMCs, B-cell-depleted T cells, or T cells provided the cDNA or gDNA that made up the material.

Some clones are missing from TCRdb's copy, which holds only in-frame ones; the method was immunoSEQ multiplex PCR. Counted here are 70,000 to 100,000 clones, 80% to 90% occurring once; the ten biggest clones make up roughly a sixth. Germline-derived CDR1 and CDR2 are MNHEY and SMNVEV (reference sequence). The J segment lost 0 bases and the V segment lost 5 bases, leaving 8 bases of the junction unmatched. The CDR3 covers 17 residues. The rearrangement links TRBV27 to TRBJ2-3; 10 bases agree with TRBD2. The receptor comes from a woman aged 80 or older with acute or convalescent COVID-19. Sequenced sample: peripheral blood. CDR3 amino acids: CASSLAGVTTSTDTQYF. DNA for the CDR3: TGTGCCAGCAGTCTAGCGGGGGTGACTACTAGCACAGATACGCAGTATTTT.